The entry that follows covers one TCR beta chain sequence. The CDR3 sequence is 17 residues long. V trimming: 3 bases; J trimming: 4 bases; junction bases outside the gene matches: 10. Looked up from germline, CDR1 is SGHTA and CDR2 is FQGNSA. At least 6 micrograms of total RNA were extracted per sample. The data originate from a study of blood T cells in healthy people across ages. The use of a sample-barcoded 5' primer and a J-beta primer mix characterized a second PCR of about 7 to 12 cycles. From the 5' RACE reads, TCRdb called clonotypes with MiXCR, one entry per CDR3 protein. The repertoire holds about 570,000 distinct CDR3 sequences, with about 25% as singletons.

The source material was blood. The chain combines TRBV7-2 with TRBJ2-1; 9 bases fit TRBD2. This clonotype was sampled from a woman in her seventies in good health. The CDR3 reads CASSFGRGGGQYNEQFF. As DNA, the CDR3 is TGTGCCAGCAGCTTCGGGCGGGGGGGTGGACAATACAATGAGCAGTTCTTC.